The next 31 T cell receptor beta chains were all read from a single sample in a study of blood T cell repertoires in COVID-19 (dated by TCRdb to about 2020). The method behind the library was the immunoSEQ multiplex PCR assay. TCRdb limited this immuneACCESS table to in-frame rearrangements with V and J called. A share of clones is missing; checked studies link under half to unresolved V genes, and the rest is unexplained. The sample yields more than 70,000 clones; about 86% were counted once. The ten largest account for 22% of the sample. The material sequenced was peripheral blood. The receptors originated from a woman over 75 in a cohort sampled during active or convalescent COVID-19.

CDR3 region: CASKPGPGDSYEQYF. CDR3 DNA sequence: TGCGCCAGCAAACCCGGACCCGGGGACTCCTACGAGCAGTACTTC. This chain joins TRBV5-1 and TRBJ2-7, with D perhaps matching TRBD2 (5 bases). Germline V gives CDR1 SGHRS, CDR2 YFSETQ. CDR3 length equals 15 residues. The germline V and J ends were trimmed by 6 bases and 0 bases, with 16 bases remaining between them. Full variable domain (rest looked up from reference TRBV5-1 and TRBJ2-7): KAGVTQTPRYLIKTRGQQVTLSCSPISGHRSVSWYQQTPGQGLQFLFEYFSETQRNKGNFPGRFSGRQFSNSRSEMNVSTLELGDSALYLCASKPGPGDSYEQYFGPGTRLTVT.

V usage is TRBV11-1 and J usage is TRBJ1-2, with 8 bases fitting TRBD1. The CDR3 consists of 14 residues. The V gene end was trimmed by 3 bases and the J gene end by 3 bases; junction bases not matched to a gene: 3. CDR1 is SGHAT and CDR2 is FQDESV in the germline V gene (reference sequence). CDR3 residues: CASSLDRVDYGYTF. In nucleotides, the CDR3 is TGTGCCAGCAGCTTGGACAGGGTTGACTATGGCTACACCTTC.

The gene calls are TRBV2 and TRBJ1-5, with D possibly matching TRBD1 (5 bases). V lost 6 bases to trimming and J lost 4 bases, with 10 bases between them. The CDR3 contains 13 residues. Germline V gene sequence: CDR1 SNHLY, CDR2 FYNNEI. The CDR3 is CASRREGNQPQHF. CDR3 coding DNA: TGTGCCAGCAGGAGGGAGGGGAATCAGCCCCAGCATTTT.

In its sample, this clone was seen once. The chain has TRBV10-1 and TRBJ2-2; D gene unclear. Germline CDR1 reads WNHNN; CDR2 reads SYGVQD (reference sequence). The CDR3 sequence is 13 residues long. V gave up 6 bases and J gave up 1 base, with 6 bases separating them. The CDR3 spells CASRGKNTGELFF. The CDR3 coding sequence is TGCGCCAGCAGGGGCAAGAACACCGGGGAGCTGTTTTTT.

The genes are TRBV5-1 and TRBJ2-2; D uncertain. The V gene lost 6 bases and the J gene lost 2 bases, with 11 bases spanning the gap. This CDR3 is built from 14 residues. CDR1 and CDR2 from the germline V gene are SGHRS and YFSETQ. This CDR3 reads CASTNASNTGELFF. The DNA for the CDR3 is TGCGCCAGCACGAACGCGAGCAACACCGGGGAGCTGTTTTTT.

The chain is built from TRBV7-9 and TRBJ1-4, with D possibly matching TRBD1 (5 bases). V was shortened by 5 bases and J by 7 bases, with 14 bases between the two germline ends. The CDR3 is 14 residues long. CDR1 is SEHNR, CDR2 FQNEAQ, per germline (reference sequence). The CDR3 DNA is TGTGCCAGCAGCCCTGGAGGGGTAGGTGAAAAACTGTTTTTT. Translation gives CASSPGGVGEKLFF.

The chain uses TRBV6-6 and TRBJ2-7, with D possibly TRBD2 on 5 matching bases. CDR3 length: 12 amino acids. CDR1 and CDR2 (germline): MNHNY, SVGAGI (reference sequence). CDR3 coding DNA: TGTGCCAGCAGTTACTCCGGACGGGAAAACCACGTC. Residues: CASSYSGRENHV.

The rearrangement uses TRBV24-1 and TRBJ2-1, with 7 bases matching TRBD1. CDR1 is KGHDR, CDR2 SFDVKD, per germline. The CDR3 is 15 amino acids. V shed 0 bases and J 5 bases; nucleotides not matched to a gene: 3. The CDR3 DNA reads TGTGCCACCAGTGATTTGCGAACAGGGGACAATGAGCAGTTCTTC. As protein: CATSDLRTGDNEQFF.

The chain links TRBV4-1 to TRBJ2-1; D not certain. This CDR3 is 15 amino acids long. Trimming cost V 4 bases and J 1 base, with 11 bases left between them. Germline CDR1 and CDR2: MGHRA and YSYEKL. Here the CDR3 DNA reads TGCGCCAGCAGCCGCCTGGAGAATTCCTACAATGAGCAGTTCTTC. It translates to CASSRLENSYNEQFF.

The genes are TRBV11-3 and TRBJ2-1; weak D call: TRBD1 (5 bases). The CDR3 contains 13 residues. Germline lookup yields CDR1 SGHNT and CDR2 YENEEA. V was clipped by 1 base and J by 10 bases, with 11 bases between them. The CDR3 nucleotides are TGTGCCAGCAGCTTAGGGCAGGGTTTGGAGCAGTTCTTC. Translation: CASSLGQGLEQFF.

The chain joins TRBV11-3 to TRBJ2-7, with no clear D. Germline V gene sequence: CDR1 SGHNT, CDR2 YENEEA. The length of the CDR3 is 15 residues. The V gene lost 3 bases and the J gene lost 2 bases, with 14 bases spanning the gap. CDR3 residues: CASSLAADTPYEQYV. The CDR3 coding sequence is TGTGCCAGCAGCTTGGCGGCAGATACTCCCTACGAGCAGTACGTC.

The chain joins TRBV4-1 to TRBJ2-2, with 14 bases lining up with TRBD2. CDR1 is MGHRA and CDR2 is YSYEKL in the germline V gene. The CDR3 has 18 amino acids. J gave up 4 bases and V 0 bases, and 4 bases lay outside the gene matches. The CDR3 bases are TGCGCCAGCAGCCAAGATTGGGGACTAGCGGGAGCCACCGGGGAGCTGTTTTTT. This encodes CASSQDWGLAGATGELFF.

The chain has TRBV7-7 and TRBJ2-7; the match to TRBD2 covers 7 bases. There are 17 residues in the CDR3. In germline, CDR1 is SSHAT, CDR2 FNYEAQ (reference sequence). The CDR3, as DNA: TGTGCTAGCAGCAAAAGGTTTTGCCTAGCGGTAACCTACGAGCAGTACGTC. This sequence encodes CASSKRFCLAVTYEQYV.

The chain links TRBV7-9 to TRBJ1-2, with D perhaps TRBD1 (5 bases). Germline lookup yields CDR1 SEHNR and CDR2 FQNEAQ (reference sequence). The CDR3 spans 14 residues. V was pared by 4 bases and J by 4 bases, with 13 bases between. CDR3 DNA: TGTGCCAGCAGCTCCATACAGGTCCCCTATGGCTACACCTTC. Residues: CASSSIQVPYGYTF.

This clone occurred a few times. CDR3 residues: CASSQAYPAGENTIYF. The CDR3, as DNA: TGTGCCAGCAGCCAGGCCTATCCGGCAGGGGAAAACACCATATATTTT. The V call is TRBV7-9, the J call TRBJ1-3; possible D gene TRBD1, 6 bases. V dropped 5 bases and J dropped 6 bases, with 20 bases sitting between them. Germline loops: CDR1 SEHNR, CDR2 FQNEAQ (reference sequence). This CDR3 is built from 16 residues.

The chain employs TRBV7-9 and TRBJ1-1, with D unresolved. V was shortened by 5 bases and J by 5 bases, with 15 bases between the two germline ends. In germline, CDR1 is SEHNR, CDR2 FQNEAQ (reference sequence). CDR3 length equals 14 residues. The CDR3 nucleotides read TGTGCCAGCAGCCCAAGGGCCGCGGGGACTGAAGCTTTCTTT. Translation gives CASSPRAAGTEAFF. The full variable domain, completed using reference TRBV7-9 and TRBJ1-1, is DTGVSQNPRHKITKRGQNVTFRCDPISEHNRLYWYRQTLGQGPEFLTYFQNEAQLEKSRLLSDRFSAERPKGSFSTLEIQRTEQGDSAMYLCASSPRAAGTEAFFGQGTRLTVV.

The V gene is TRBV3-1 (or the pseudogene TRBV3-2), the J gene TRBJ1-1, with 8 bases aligning to TRBD1. Germline-derived CDR1 and CDR2 are LGHDT and YNNKEL (reference sequence). The length of the CDR3 is 14 residues. The trim removed 4 bases at V and 1 base at J, leaving 2 bases unmatched. The CDR3 region has the DNA TGTGCCAGCAGCCGGACAGGGTCGAACACTGAAGCTTTCTTT. It codes for CASSRTGSNTEAFF.

This clone was seen just once. CDR3 sequence (DNA): TGTGCCAGCAGCTCGATTATTTTTGTAGACAGATCAGAGACCCAGTACTTC. This translates into CASSSIIFVDRSETQYF. The chain combines TRBV11-3 with TRBJ2-5, with D possibly being TRBD1 (5 bases). The V gene's germline CDR1 is SGHNT and CDR2 YENEEA. V was shortened by 4 bases and J by 4 bases, with 22 bases between the two germline ends. The CDR3 consists of 17 residues.

This clone was observed a single time. In DNA form, the CDR3 reads TGTGCCAGCAGCTCGGGGGGGTGGCAAGAGACCCAGTACTTC. This gives the protein CASSSGGWQETQYF. This chain connects TRBV27 to TRBJ2-5; 8 bases line up with TRBD2. Germline-derived CDR1 and CDR2 are MNHEY and SMNVEV (reference sequence). V lost 6 bases, J lost 2 bases, and 5 bases stayed unmatched. The CDR3 has 14 residues.

The chain has TRBV19 and TRBJ1-2; D is ambiguous. The CDR3 loop spans 14 amino acids. Germline V gives CDR1 LNHDA, CDR2 SQIVND (reference sequence). The V and J ends lost 3 bases and 0 bases respectively, with 8 bases between them. CDR3 residues: CASSIARSNYGYTF. The CDR3 coding sequence is TGTGCCAGTAGTATCGCCAGGTCTAACTATGGCTACACCTTC.

This rearrangement joins TRBV6-4 to TRBJ2-1, with 15 positions matching TRBD2. V lost 5 bases and J lost 2; bases outside the gene matches: 10. This CDR3 has 19 residues. The germline gives CDR1 MRHNA, CDR2 SNTAGT. As DNA, the CDR3 is TGTGCCAGCAGTCAACGTCGGACTAGCGGGAGGGGCGCCTACAATGAGCAGTTCTTC. Protein product: CASSQRRTSGRGAYNEQFF.

The J gene is TRBJ1-2, the V gene TRBV28; D gene unclear. V was trimmed by 5 bases and J by 8 bases, leaving 12 bases between them. Germline values: CDR1 MDHEN, CDR2 SYDVKM. There are 12 residues in the CDR3. The CDR3 spells CASSPTGGGYTF. The CDR3 DNA follows: TGTGCCAGCAGTCCCACCGGAGGGGGCTACACCTTC.

The chain recombines TRBV29-1 with TRBJ2-2; D is undetermined. Germline CDR1 and CDR2: SQVTM and ANQGSEA. The germline V and J ends were trimmed by 6 bases and 2 bases, with 13 bases remaining between them. The CDR3 is 14 amino acids. CDR3 nucleotides: TGCAGCGTACAGACGACATCAAACACCGGGGAGCTGTTTTTT. It is translated as CSVQTTSNTGELFF.

The V call is TRBV19, the J call TRBJ2-5; the D gene is possibly TRBD1 (5 bases). CDR3 length equals 12 residues. V was cut by 8 bases and J by 1 base, with 8 bases left in between. Germline lookup yields CDR1 LNHDA and CDR2 SQIVND (reference sequence). CDR3 in DNA: TGTGCCAGTGGGGCAGTCCAAGAGACCCAGTACTTC. As protein: CASGAVQETQYF.

CDR3: CASRQNGKGYTF. CDR3 coding DNA: TGTGCCAGCCGACAAAACGGAAAGGGCTACACCTTC. V and J are TRBV5-6 and TRBJ1-2; no definite D call. In germline, CDR1 is SGHDT, CDR2 YYEEEE. Deletions cut 7 bases from V and 8 bases from J, with 15 bases between. The CDR3 covers 12 residues.

This chain links TRBV7-6 with TRBJ1-2, with a tentative D call TRBD1 (5 bases). The CDR3 is 14 amino acids. Deletions cut 1 base from V and 6 bases from J, with 12 bases between. Germline values: CDR1 SGHVS, CDR2 FNYEAQ. The DNA for the CDR3 is TGTGCCAGCAGCTTAGGGGGGGTAAGGGATGGCTACACCTTC. This sequence encodes CASSLGGVRDGYTF.

The chain uses TRBV19 and TRBJ1-6; the D gene is possibly TRBD1 (5 bases). Germline CDR1 reads LNHDA; CDR2 reads SQIVND (reference sequence). The CDR3 has 16 amino acids. V shed 6 bases and J shed 6 bases, with 18 bases lying between them. The CDR3 sequence is CASSSLGQGGNSPLHF. The CDR3, as DNA: TGTGCCAGTAGCAGCCTCGGCCAGGGTGGTAATTCACCCCTCCACTTT.

This clone appeared a single time. V usage is TRBV6-5 and J usage is TRBJ2-7, with TRBD1 matching over 9 bases. Germline V gives CDR1 MNHEY, CDR2 SVGAGI. The CDR3 totals 15 residues. V was clipped by 6 bases and J by 4 bases; unmatched bases: 10. CDR3 nucleotides: TGTGCCAGCAGGGTCGCGCGGGACAGGGCTTACGAGCAGTACTTC. Translating gives CASRVARDRAYEQYF.

CDR3 sequence reads: CASGSGAGIAKNIQYF. In nucleotides, the CDR3 is TGTGCTAGTGGTTCCGGGGCGGGAATAGCCAAAAACATTCAGTACTTC. The chain recombines TRBV12-5 with TRBJ2-4; TRBD2 is a possible D gene (6 bases). The V end lost 4 bases, the J end lost 0 bases, and 13 bases lay between the germline ends. This CDR3 contains 16 residues. CDR1 is LGHNT, CDR2 FRNRAP, per germline. The variable domain in full, completed from reference TRBV12-5 and TRBJ2-4, reads DARVTQTPRHKVTEMGQEVTMRCQPILGHNTVFWYRQTMMQGLELLAYFRNRAPLDDSGMPKDRFSAEMPDATLATLKIQPSEPRDSAVYFCASGSGAGIAKNIQYFGAGTRLSVL.

V is TRBV28 and J is TRBJ1-1, with TRBD1 as a possible D gene (6 bases). V was clipped by 6 bases and J by 5 bases, with 16 bases between them. The germline V gene has CDR1 MDHEN and CDR2 SYDVKM. The CDR3 is made up of 14 amino acids. CDR3 amino acids: CASRRSGQLTEAFF. CDR3 in DNA: TGTGCCAGCAGGCGCTCAGGACAGCTTACTGAAGCTTTCTTT.

The chain recombines TRBV15 with TRBJ1-1; 7 bases fit TRBD1. The CDR3 is 13 residues long. The germline CDR1 and CDR2 sequences are LNHNV and YYDKDF (reference sequence). V gave up 6 bases and J gave up 11 bases; unmatched junction bases: 12. CDR3 DNA sequence: TGTGCCACCAGGCCCGACAGGGCCGGCGCTGCTTTCTTT. Its translation is CATRPDRAGAAFF.